The sequence of this T cell receptor (beta chain) was determined in a study of cytomegalovirus exposure and HLA in healthy donors. The donors were members of the validation cohort, which comprised around 110 subjects and was separate from the first cohort of several hundred subjects. Some clones are missing from TCRdb's copy, which holds only in-frame ones; the method was immunoSEQ multiplex PCR. Among about 160,000 clones listed, roughly 80% were seen once. General study points: About 150 TCR beta chains were listed as cytomegalovirus-associated. In vitro experiments confirmed that a few CMV-associated chains were specific for CMV antigens. Whilst most TCR sequences proved rare, a subset of public TCRs occurred across many donors.

CDR3 size: 17 residues. Regarding this clone: Its cognate antigen is unknown.

Material: PBMCs. The chain uses TRBV21-1 and TRBJ2-1; the D call in the table, TRBD2, was not verified against the DNA. TRBV21-1 is assigned pseudogene status. This clonotype was sampled from a man aged 25-45 years in good health and CMV-seropositive. The CDR3 is CASSKRLAGGLYNEQFF. Here the CDR3 DNA reads TGTGCCAGCAGCAAGAGGCTAGCGGGGGGGCTTTACAATGAGCAGTTCTTC.